This is a list of T cell receptor beta chains from one sample in a study of monozygotic twins with inflammatory bowel disease. No DNA is given; TCRdb re-called the 5' RACE reads and lists each CDR3 protein once. Recorded here are 150,000 to 200,000 distinct CDR3 sequences; the top ten clones represent less than 8%. Sequencing was carried out using blood. These receptors were collected from a human donor with ulcerative colitis or Crohn's disease, or a healthy co-twin of an affected twin (not recorded which). Each CDR3 is given with its conserved first and last residue.

J gene: TRBJ2-2
V gene: TRBV7-6
CDR3 protein: CASSELAANTGELFF

J gene: TRBJ2-6
V gene: TRBV24-1
CDR3 protein: CATSSGAGANVLTF

J gene: TRBJ2-3
V gene: TRBV5-1
CDR3 protein: CASKQSTDTQYF

J gene: TRBJ1-2
V gene: TRBV7-9
CDR3 protein: CASSLDGTVGGYTF

J gene: TRBJ2-1
V gene: TRBV20-1
CDR3 protein: CSALTSGSYNEQFF

J gene: TRBJ2-1
V gene: TRBV7-9
CDR3 protein: CASRENNEQFF

J gene: TRBJ2-5
V gene: TRBV5-1
CDR3 protein: CASSLEVRETQYF

J gene: TRBJ2-5
V gene: TRBV5-1
CDR3 protein: CASSNRGQETQYF

J gene: TRBJ1-5
V gene: TRBV6-1
CDR3 protein: CASRTDRAGNQPQHF

J gene: TRBJ1-1
V gene: TRBV20-1
CDR3 protein: CSASDLQGENTEAFF

J gene: TRBJ2-1
V gene: TRBV5-4
CDR3 protein: CASSPSGTSGTREQFF

J gene: TRBJ1-2
V gene: TRBV5-1
CDR3 protein: CASSWDSRKDGYTF